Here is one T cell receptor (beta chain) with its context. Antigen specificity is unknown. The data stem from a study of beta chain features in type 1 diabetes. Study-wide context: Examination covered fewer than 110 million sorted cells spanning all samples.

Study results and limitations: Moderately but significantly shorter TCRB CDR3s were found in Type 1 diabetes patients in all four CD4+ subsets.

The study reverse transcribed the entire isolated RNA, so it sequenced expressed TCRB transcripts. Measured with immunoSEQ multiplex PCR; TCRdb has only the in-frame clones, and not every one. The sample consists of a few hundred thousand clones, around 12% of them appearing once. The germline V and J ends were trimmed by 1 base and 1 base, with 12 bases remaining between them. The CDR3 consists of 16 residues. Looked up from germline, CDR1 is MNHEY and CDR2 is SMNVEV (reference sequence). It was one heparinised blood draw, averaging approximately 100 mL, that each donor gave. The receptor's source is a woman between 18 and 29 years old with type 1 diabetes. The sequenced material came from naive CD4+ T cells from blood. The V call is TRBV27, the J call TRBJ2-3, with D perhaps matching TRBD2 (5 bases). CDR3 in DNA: TGTGCCAGCAGTTTATACTCTAGCAAGGGCACAGATACGCAGTATTTT. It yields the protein CASSLYSSKGTDTQYF.